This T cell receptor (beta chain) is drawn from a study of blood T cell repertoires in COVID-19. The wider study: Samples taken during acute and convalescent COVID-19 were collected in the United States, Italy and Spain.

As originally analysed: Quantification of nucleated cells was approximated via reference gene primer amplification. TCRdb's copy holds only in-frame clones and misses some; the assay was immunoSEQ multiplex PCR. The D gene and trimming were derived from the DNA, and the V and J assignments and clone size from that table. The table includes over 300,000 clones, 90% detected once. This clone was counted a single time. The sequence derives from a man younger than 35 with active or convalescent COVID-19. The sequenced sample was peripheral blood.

CDR3 protein: CSAAEQETQYF. The CDR3 DNA reads TGCAGTGCGGCTGAACAAGAGACCCAGTACTTC. The rearrangement links TRBV20-1 to TRBJ2-5; D is undetermined. This CDR3 comprises 11 residues. Germline CDR1 reads DFQATT; CDR2 reads SNEGSKA (reference sequence). Trimming stripped 6 bases from V and 2 bases from J, with 7 bases between.